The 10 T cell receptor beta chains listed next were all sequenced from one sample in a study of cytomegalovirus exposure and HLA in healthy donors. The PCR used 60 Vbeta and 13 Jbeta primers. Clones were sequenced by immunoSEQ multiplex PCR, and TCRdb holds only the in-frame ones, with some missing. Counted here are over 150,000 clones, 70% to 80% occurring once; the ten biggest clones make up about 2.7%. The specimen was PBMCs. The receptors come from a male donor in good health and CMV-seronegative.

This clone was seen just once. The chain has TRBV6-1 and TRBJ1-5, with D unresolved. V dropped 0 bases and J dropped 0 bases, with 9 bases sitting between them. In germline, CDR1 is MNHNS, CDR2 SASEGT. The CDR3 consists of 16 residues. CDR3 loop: CASSEARDNSNQPQHF. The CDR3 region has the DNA TGTGCCAGCAGTGAAGCTCGGGATAATAGCAATCAGCCCCAGCATTTT.

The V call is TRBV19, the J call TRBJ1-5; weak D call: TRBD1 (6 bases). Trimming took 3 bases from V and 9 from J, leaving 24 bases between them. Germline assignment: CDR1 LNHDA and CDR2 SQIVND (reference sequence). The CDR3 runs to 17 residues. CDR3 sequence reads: CASSMGAGSGGRRPQHF. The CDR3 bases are TGTGCCAGTAGTATGGGGGCGGGGAGCGGGGGGAGGCGGCCCCAGCATTTT.

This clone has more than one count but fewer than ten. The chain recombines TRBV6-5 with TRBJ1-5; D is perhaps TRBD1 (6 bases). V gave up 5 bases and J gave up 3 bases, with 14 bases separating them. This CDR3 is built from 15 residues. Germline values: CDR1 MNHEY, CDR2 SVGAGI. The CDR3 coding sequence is TGTGCCAGCAGTCGAGGACAGCCCCCCAATCAGCCCCAGCATTTT. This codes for CASSRGQPPNQPQHF.

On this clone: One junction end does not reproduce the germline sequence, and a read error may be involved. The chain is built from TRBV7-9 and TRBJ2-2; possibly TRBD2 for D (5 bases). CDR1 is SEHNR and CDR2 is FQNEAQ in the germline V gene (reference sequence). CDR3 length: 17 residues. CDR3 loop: CSSISLLRVQGPGELFF. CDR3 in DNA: TGTTCCAGCATCTCTCTTTTGAGGGTGCAAGGACCCGGGGAGCTGTTTTTT.

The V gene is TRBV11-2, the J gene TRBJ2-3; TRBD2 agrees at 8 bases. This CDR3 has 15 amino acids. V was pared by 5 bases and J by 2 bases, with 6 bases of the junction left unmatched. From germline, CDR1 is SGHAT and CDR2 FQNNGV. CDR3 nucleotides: TGTGCCAGCAGCCTTAGCGGGGTGTACACAGATACGCAGTATTTT. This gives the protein CASSLSGVYTDTQYF.

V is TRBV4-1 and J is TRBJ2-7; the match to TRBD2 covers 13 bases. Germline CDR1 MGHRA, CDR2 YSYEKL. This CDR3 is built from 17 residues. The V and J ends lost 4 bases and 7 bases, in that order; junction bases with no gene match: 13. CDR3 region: CASSPQLGLAGASEQYF. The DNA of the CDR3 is TGCGCCAGCAGCCCCCAACTAGGACTAGCGGGAGCGTCAGAGCAGTACTTC.

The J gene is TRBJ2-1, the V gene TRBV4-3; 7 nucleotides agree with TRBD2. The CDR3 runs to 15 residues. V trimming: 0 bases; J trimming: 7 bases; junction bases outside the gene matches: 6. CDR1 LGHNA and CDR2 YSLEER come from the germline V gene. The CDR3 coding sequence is TGCGCCAGCAGCCAAGAGCGGGGGAGACGTAATGAGCAGTTCTTC. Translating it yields CASSQERGRRNEQFF.

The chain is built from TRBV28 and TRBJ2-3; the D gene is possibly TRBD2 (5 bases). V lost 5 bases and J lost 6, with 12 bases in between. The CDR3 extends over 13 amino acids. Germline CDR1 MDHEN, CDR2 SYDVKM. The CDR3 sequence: CASSGSTRDTQYF. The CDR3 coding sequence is TGTGCCAGCAGTGGCTCAACTAGGGATACGCAGTATTTT.

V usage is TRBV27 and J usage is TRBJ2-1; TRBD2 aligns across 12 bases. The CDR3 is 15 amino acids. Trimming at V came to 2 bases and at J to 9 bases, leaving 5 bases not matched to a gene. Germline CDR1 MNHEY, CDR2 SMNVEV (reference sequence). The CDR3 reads CASSLGLAGLGEQFF. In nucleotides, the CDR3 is TGTGCCAGCAGTTTAGGACTAGCGGGACTGGGTGAGCAGTTCTTC.

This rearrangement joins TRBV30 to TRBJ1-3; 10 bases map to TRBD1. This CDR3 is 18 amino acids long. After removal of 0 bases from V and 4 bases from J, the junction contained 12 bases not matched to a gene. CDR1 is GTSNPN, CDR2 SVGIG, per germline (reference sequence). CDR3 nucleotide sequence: TGTGCCTGGAGTGTTTTTCTGGGACAGGGGTCGAACGGAAACACCATATATTTT. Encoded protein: CAWSVFLGQGSNGNTIYF.